A single sample is the source of the 18 T cell receptor beta chains below, sequenced in a study of cytomegalovirus exposure and HLA in healthy donors (dated by TCRdb to the late 2010s). Libraries were prepared through the immunoSEQ multiplex PCR assay. Drawn from immuneACCESS, this table holds only the in-frame rearrangements with V and J called that TCRdb kept. Clones are partly lost; checked studies trace under half to an unresolved V gene and leave the rest unexplained. A total of hundreds of thousands of clones appear in this sample, approximately 90% of them only once. The leading ten clones occupy over 0.75% of the sample. Sequenced: PBMCs. All receptors derive from a woman younger than 35 in good health and CMV-seronegative.

The DNA of the CDR3 is TGTGCCAGCAGTAACAACGAGCAGTACTTC. It specifies CASSNNEQYF. The rearrangement links TRBV7-9 to TRBJ2-7; unclear D gene. V was cut by 6 bases and J by 5 bases, with 5 bases left in between. The CDR3 contains 10 residues. Germline V gene sequence: CDR1 SEHNR, CDR2 FQNEAQ (reference sequence).

The genes are TRBV7-2 and TRBJ2-1; 7 nucleotides match TRBD2. The V gene's germline CDR1 is SGHTA and CDR2 FQGNSA. The CDR3 has 15 residues. The ends lost 5 bases at V and 1 base at J; junction bases unmatched: 5. The DNA of the CDR3 is TGTGCCAGCAGCCAGAGCGGGACTTCCTACAATGAGCAGTTCTTC. Amino acids: CASSQSGTSYNEQFF.

This clone appeared a few times. This chain uses TRBV5-4 with TRBJ2-7, with 10 bases lining up with TRBD1. The CDR3 is made up of 15 amino acids. J lost 3 bases, V lost 2 bases, and 5 bases had no gene match. Germline CDR1 and CDR2: SGHNT and YYREEE (reference sequence). The CDR3, as DNA: TGTGCCAGCAGCTTCCCGACAGGGGGCCTCTACGAGCAGTACTTC. This sequence encodes CASSFPTGGLYEQYF.

This sequence joins TRBV7-9 and TRBJ2-3; D is uncertain. This CDR3 region has 13 residues. The V gene lost 2 bases and the J gene lost 0 bases, with 3 bases spanning the gap. CDR1 is SEHNR, CDR2 FQNEAQ, per germline (reference sequence). CDR3 DNA: TGTGCCAGCAGCTTACAGAGCACAGATACGCAGTATTTT. It specifies CASSLQSTDTQYF.

V usage is TRBV5-6 and J usage is TRBJ2-1; D is unresolved. Germline V lookup: CDR1 SGHDT, CDR2 YYEEEE. V dropped 1 base and J dropped 1 base, with 15 bases sitting between them. This CDR3 is 17 amino acids long. The CDR3 sequence: CASSLTVTLPSYNEQFF. CDR3 bases: TGTGCCAGCAGCTTGACAGTCACCTTACCATCCTACAATGAGCAGTTCTTC.

The V call is TRBV10-3, the J call TRBJ1-5; D call uncertain. This CDR3 is built from 13 residues. CDR1 and CDR2 from the germline V gene are ENHRY and SYGVKD. The V end lost 6 bases, the J end lost 1 base, and 7 bases lay between the germline ends. Here the CDR3 reads CAISSGSNQPQHF. DNA for the CDR3: TGTGCCATCAGCTCGGGGAGCAATCAGCCCCAGCATTTT.

The chain employs TRBV15 and TRBJ2-7, with 8 bases aligning to TRBD2. V gave up 0 bases and J gave up 4 bases; unmatched junction bases: 8. This CDR3 has 16 amino acids. Germline V gives CDR1 LNHNV, CDR2 YYDKDF (reference sequence). CDR3 DNA: TGTGCCACCAGCAGAGATTTGAGCGGGGGAGGGTACGAGCAGTACTTC. Translation: CATSRDLSGGGYEQYF.

This clone occurred once. The rearrangement joins TRBV28 to TRBJ2-3; a possible D gene is TRBD1 (6 bases). CDR3 length: 15 amino acids. The V and J ends lost 5 bases and 2 bases respectively, with 14 bases between them. Germline V CDR1 and CDR2: MDHEN, SYDVKM. CDR3 DNA sequence: TGTGCCAGCAGTGCCGGGACAAGCACCACAGATACGCAGTATTTT. It encodes CASSAGTSTTDTQYF. Supplemented by reference TRBV28 and TRBJ2-3, the full variable domain reads DVKVTQSSRYLVKRTGEKVFLECVQDMDHENMFWYRQDPGLGLRLIYFSYDVKMKEKGDIPEGYSVSREKKERFSLILESASTNQTSMYLCASSAGTSTTDTQYFGPGTRLTVL.

The count of this clone is one. The rearrangement uses TRBV9 and TRBJ1-2; D possibly corresponds to TRBD1 (6 bases). Germline V gene lookup returns CDR1 SGDLS and CDR2 YYNGEE. There are 12 residues in the CDR3. Trimming pared 9 bases from V and 1 base from J, leaving 10 bases between. CDR3 region: CATRTVNYGYTF. The CDR3 region has the DNA TGTGCCACCCGGACAGTTAACTATGGCTACACCTTC.

V usage is TRBV11-2 and J usage is TRBJ2-7; 7 positions agree with TRBD1. From germline, CDR1 is SGHAT and CDR2 FQNNGV. This CDR3 comprises 17 residues. The V segment lost 6 bases and the J segment 5 bases; nucleotides outside the gene matches: 19. Here the CDR3 DNA reads TGTGCCAGCAGGGGAACAAAATCTAAGACAGGGTACCACGAGCAGTACTTC. Translation gives CASRGTKSKTGYHEQYF.

CDR3 sequence: CASSTSGRDNEQFF. CDR3 DNA sequence: TGTGCCAGCAGTACTAGCGGGAGGGACAATGAGCAGTTCTTC. The chain has TRBV2 and TRBJ2-1; 13 bases are a match to TRBD2. Germline CDR1 is SNHLY and CDR2 is FYNNEI. The CDR3 runs 14 residues. The V segment lost 5 bases and the J segment 5 bases; nucleotides outside the gene matches: 0. The full variable domain, in which reference TRBV2 and TRBJ2-1 provide the parts outside the CDR3, is EPEVTQTPSHQVTQMGQEVILRCVPISNHLYFYWYRQILGQKVEFLVSFYNNEISEKSEIFDDQFSVERPDGSNFTLKIRSTKLEDSAMYFCASSTSGRDNEQFFGPGTRLTVL.

The CDR3 bases are TGTGCCAGCAGGGACAGGGGTTCTCACGAGCAGTACTTC. This gives the protein CASRDRGSHEQYF. V and J are TRBV6-1 and TRBJ2-7; 9 bases match TRBD1. The V and J ends lost 6 bases and 5 bases, in that order; junction bases with no gene match: 5. CDR3 length equals 13 residues. Germline V lookup: CDR1 MNHNS, CDR2 SASEGT.

This rearrangement joins TRBV21-1 to TRBJ2-7; the table assigns TRBD1, which was not confirmed against the DNA. TRBV21-1 is a recognized pseudogene. The CDR3 extends over 14 amino acids. In nucleotides, the CDR3 is TGTGCCAGCAACAGGGCTCCTCGTCCATACGAGCAGTACTTC. Translating it yields CASNRAPRPYEQYF.

This chain joins TRBV29-1 and TRBJ1-5; D gene ambiguous. The CDR3 has 12 amino acids. Trimming took 4 bases from V and 6 from J, leaving 10 bases between them. Looked up from germline, CDR1 is SQVTM and CDR2 is ANQGSEA. The CDR3 coding sequence is TGCAGCGTTGTTGTAGGGAGTCAGCCCCAGCATTTT. Protein: CSVVVGSQPQHF. Variable domain in full (rest from reference TRBV29-1 and TRBJ1-5): SAVISQKPSRDICQRGTSLTIQCQVDSQVTMMFWYRQQPGQSLTLIATANQGSEATYESGFVIDKFPISRPNLTFSTLTVSNMSPEDSSIYLCSVVVGSQPQHFGDGTRLSIL.

This clone was recorded a few times. This chain uses TRBV7-9 with TRBJ1-1; D gene uncertain. This CDR3 spans 13 amino acids. V shed 4 bases and J shed 4 bases, with 10 bases lying between them. Per germline, CDR1 SEHNR and CDR2 FQNEAQ (reference sequence). This chain's CDR3 is CASSSPVFTEAFF. The CDR3 bases are TGTGCCAGCAGCTCTCCGGTGTTCACTGAAGCTTTCTTT.

The CDR3 DNA reads TGCGCCAGCAGCAGGCAGGGGTTCGATGAAAAACTGTTTTTT. Amino acids: CASSRQGFDEKLFF. The chain uses TRBV5-1 and TRBJ1-4; tentative D call: TRBD1 (6 bases). Germline CDR1 SGHRS, CDR2 YFSETQ. CDR3 length equals 14 residues. The germline V and J ends were trimmed by 4 bases and 6 bases, with 13 bases remaining between them.

This rearrangement joins TRBV5-6 to TRBJ2-1, with a possible D match to TRBD1 (6 bases). This CDR3 comprises 14 residues. Germline assignment: CDR1 SGHDT and CDR2 YYEEEE. V lost 4 bases and J lost 10, with 18 bases in between. The CDR3 protein is CASSTRTAVGEQFF. CDR3 in DNA: TGTGCCAGCAGCACGCGGACAGCGGTGGGGGAGCAGTTCTTC.

With respect to this clone: The same CDR3 also results from other DNA sequences found in this sample. This chain connects TRBV27 to TRBJ1-1, with D perhaps TRBD1 (5 bases). The V end lost 5 bases, the J end lost 4 bases, and 5 bases lay between the germline ends. The CDR3 loop spans 11 amino acids. CDR1 is MNHEY, CDR2 SMNVEV, per germline (reference sequence). CDR3 in amino acids: CASSRGTEAFF. Written as DNA, the CDR3 is TGTGCCAGCAGTAGGGGCACTGAAGCTTTCTTT.